This entry concerns a single TCR beta chain. Its binding antigen is unknown. The junction shows a germline mismatch at one end, possibly a read error. The data derive from a study of metastatic and nonmetastatic thyroid tumors (dated by TCRdb to 2020 to 2022). For the wider study: Repertoires from peripheral blood and from tumor or nodule tissue samples of malignant and benign thyroid patients were compared. What the study reported, not specific to this receptor: In both blood and tumor samples, TCR beta diversity was reported to be significantly higher in malignant tumors than in benign nodules.

The CDR3 runs 12 residues from the cysteine to the phenylalanine. The sequence is cut down to CDR3 DNA, 36 bases in frame from base 1. In the germline V gene, CDR1 corresponds to MNHNS and CDR2 to SASEGT. None of the patients had been given any treatment before thyroid surgery. Using T-cell receptor beta sequencing, the researchers looked back retrospectively at clinical samples from patients, gathered between the early 2010s and the late 2010s. The method was PCR. For sequencing, an Illumina HiSeq 4000 was employed. High-throughput sequencing was used to profile the TCR beta-chain CDR3 region of every patient. The paper's processing steps were these. The researchers built a classifier to tell apart papillary thyroid cancer patients with distant metastasis, based on CDR3 differences among clinicopathological groups. Repertoire diversity was assessed with the Shannon index, and tumor-blood repertoire similarity with the Morisita-Horn index. Using fastp at Q25 and MiXCR, TCRdb reprocessed the public reads and kept productive beta chains. TCRdb, not the original authors, processed these V and J calls. The sample contains approximately 65,000 clones, about 3.8% of them found a single time. In total, the top ten clones hold approximately 20% of the sample.

The rearranged segments are TRBV6-1 and TRBJ1-2; TRBD1 is possibly the D segment (5 matching bases). What was sequenced was blood. This TCR was sampled from a female donor with papillary thyroid cancer or a benign thyroid nodule (not recorded which). Some clones in this sample may be carry-over from other donors' samples. Here is the DNA: TGTGCCAGCAATTACGAAGGATGGGGCTACACGTTC. This codes for CASNYEGWGYTF.